One T cell receptor (beta chain) is described in this entry. Its antigen is not known. Clones were read by immunoSEQ multiplex PCR, and TCRdb kept only the in-frame ones, dropping some. This table holds roughly 180,000 clones, 80% to 90% found once. Trimming shortened V by 3 bases and J by 8 bases, and 13 bases separated the two germline ends. This CDR3 has 14 residues. The germline V gene has CDR1 MDHEN and CDR2 SYDVKM. These data originate in a study of T cell responses to AZD1222 COVID-19 vaccine. Study-level background: Pooled together were second doses at about 4 or about 12 weeks.

Whole-study findings and limits: Spike-specific TCRs gained breadth and depth after people received two AZD1222 doses.

This material consisted of peripheral blood, taken on day 0 of AZD1222 vaccination. V gene TRBV28 combines with J gene TRBJ1-4; perhaps TRBD1 as D (5 bases). This clonotype originated in an adult in good health. CDR3 in amino acids: CASSLTVSAEKLFF. The CDR3 nucleotides read TGTGCCAGCAGTTTGACAGTGTCTGCCGAAAAACTGTTTTTT.